The entry below gives a single TCR beta chain sequence along with its context. Its antigen remains unknown. This sample was taken from a study of response to subunit inactivated influenza vaccine. One entry per CDR3 protein, called by TCRdb with MiXCR from the RT-PCR reads. This table has hundreds of thousands of distinct CDR3 sequences, roughly 20% appearing once. Overall study findings and caveats: Few new T cells, the authors suggested, are recruited by each seasonal influenza vaccination.

The germline V gene has CDR1 SGHDT and CDR2 YYEEEE. V lost 4 bases, J lost 0 bases, and 8 bases lay in between. The CDR3 sequence is 15 residues long. V and J are TRBV5-6 and TRBJ2-6; TRBD1 might be the D (5 bases). Material: PBMCs from blood, obtained more than 4 days after vaccination. This clonotype originated in a man aged 50-59 years who received an inactivated influenza vaccine. The CDR3 protein is CASSRDSSGANVLTF. In DNA, the CDR3 is TGTGCCAGCAGCCGCGACAGCTCTGGGGCCAACGTCCTGACTTTC. The variable domain in full, with the rest retrieved from reference TRBV5-6 and TRBJ2-6, is DAGVTQSPTHLIKTRGQQVTLRCSPKSGHDTVSWYQQALGQGPQFIFQYYEEEERQRGNFPDRFSGHQFPNYSSELNVNALLLGDSALYLCASSRDSSGANVLTFGAGSRLTVL.